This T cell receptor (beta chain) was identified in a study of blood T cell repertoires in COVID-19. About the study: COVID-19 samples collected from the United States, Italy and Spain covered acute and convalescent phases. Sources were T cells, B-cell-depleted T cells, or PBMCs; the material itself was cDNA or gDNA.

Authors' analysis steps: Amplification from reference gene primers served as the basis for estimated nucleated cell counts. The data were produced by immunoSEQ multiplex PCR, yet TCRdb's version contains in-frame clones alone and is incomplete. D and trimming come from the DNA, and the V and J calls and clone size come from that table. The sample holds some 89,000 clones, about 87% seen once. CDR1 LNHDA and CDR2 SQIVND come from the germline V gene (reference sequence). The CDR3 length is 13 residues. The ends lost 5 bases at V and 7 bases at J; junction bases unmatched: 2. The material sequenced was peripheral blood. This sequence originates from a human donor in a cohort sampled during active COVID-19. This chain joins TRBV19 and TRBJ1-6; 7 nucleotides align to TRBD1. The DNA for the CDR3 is TGTGCCAGTAGTGGACAGGAGAATTCACCCCTCCACTTT. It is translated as CASSGQENSPLHF.